This T cell receptor beta chain was observed in a study of early stage breast cancer tumors. Notes on the study in general: Tumors had 2.5 to 3-fold higher T cell density and higher clonality than adjacent normal breast tissue.

Sequenced by immunoSEQ multiplex PCR; TCRdb stores in-frame clones only, minus some. This sample has more than 55,000 clones, with roughly 80% found just once. In this sample, this clone turned up a few times. What it binds is unknown. The V end lost 0 bases, the J end lost 3 bases, and 12 bases lay between the germline ends. The CDR3 has 15 residues. Germline CDR1 reads LGHNA; CDR2 reads YNFKEQ. The TCR comes from a person aged 25-39 years with breast cancer. Sequencing was done on a sample of blood. The chain has TRBV4-2 and TRBJ2-7; D might be TRBD2 (5 bases). This CDR3 is CASSQDGKTSYEQYF. Here the CDR3 DNA reads TGTGCCAGCAGCCAAGATGGGAAAACTAGCTACGAGCAGTACTTC.